This is a list of T cell receptor beta chains from one sample in a study of CD8 T cells in ankylosing spondylitis. Via MiXCR, TCRdb re-called the 5' RACE reads, giving one row per CDR3 protein. The data hold approximately 220,000 distinct CDR3 sequences, with roughly 24% observed a single time. Specimen: blood, either unsorted or a sorted T cell fraction (not recorded which). The receptors were gathered from a male donor with ankylosing spondylitis or in good health (not recorded which). The CDR3 runs from the conserved cysteine through the conserved F or W. Each record gives: clone size, J gene, D gene, V gene, CDR3 DNA, CDR3 protein. A D gene is named only where the DNA matches it firmly. The size of a clone is reported for some rows only, either as once, few or many, or as a class for expanded clones.

>many|TRBJ2-1|TRBD2|TRBV25-1
TGTGCCAGCAGTGAAACTAGCGGCACCTCCTACAATGAGCAGTTCTTC
CASSETSGTSYNEQFF
>many|TRBJ1-6|TRBD1|TRBV7-2
TGTGCCAGCAGCTTAGGGGAGGGGGCTAGGTCACCCCTCCACTTT
CASSLGEGARSPLHF
>many|TRBJ2-1|TRBD2|TRBV7-9
TGTGCCAGCAGCAAGACTAGCGGGAGGGGCAATGAGCAGTTCTTC
CASSKTSGRGNEQFF
>many|TRBJ2-6|.|TRBV9
TGTGCCAGCAGCGCGGAGACAGCCTCCCGGAGGGCCAACGTCCTGACTTTC
CASSAETASRRANVLTF
>.|TRBJ2-2|.|TRBV27
TGTGCCTCCCGGCCGGGCGGGACAGCCGGTCCCGGGGAGCTGTTTTTT
CASRPGGTAGPGELFF
>once|TRBJ2-2|.|TRBV5-1
TGCGCCAGCAGCTTGATGGGCCAGCTGGCCGGGGAGCTGTTTTTT
CASSLMGQLAGELFF
>many|TRBJ2-3|.|TRBV4-1
TGCGCCAGCAGCCAAGATCGGGTAGGGGCCGGCGGTACGCAGTATTTT
CASSQDRVGAGGTQYF
>many|TRBJ2-1|TRBD1|TRBV6-1
TGTGCCAGCAGCCGACAGGGGGCATCTTACAATGAGCAGTTCTTC
CASSRQGASYNEQFF
>.|TRBJ2-1|.|TRBV20-1
TGCAGTGCTAGAGCCCGAAATAATGAGCAGTTCTTC
CSARARNNEQFF
>once|TRBJ2-1|.|TRBV15
TGTGCCACCAGCAGTGCTAGCAGTAACAATGAGCAGTTCTTC
CATSSASSNNEQFF
>few|TRBJ2-2|.|TRBV18
TGTGCCAGCTCACCAGGGCTATCGAACACCGGGGAGCTGTTTTTT
CASSPGLSNTGELFF
>many|TRBJ2-2|.|TRBV10-3
TGTGCCATCAGTGAGTCCAGGGCCTTGAACACCGGGGAGCTGTTTTTT
CAISESRALNTGELFF
>.|TRBJ2-7|TRBD2|TRBV7-2
TGTGCCAGCAGCTCAGGACTAGCGGCCTCCTACGAGCAGTACTTC
CASSSGLAASYEQYF
>.|TRBJ1-2|TRBD1|TRBV29-1
TGCAGCGTTGAGGACAGGTTCTATGGCTACACCTTC
CSVEDRFYGYTF
>.|TRBJ1-3|.|TRBV9
TGTGCCAGCAGCCCCCGCGGCGGGAAAAGCTCTGGAAACACCATATATTTT
CASSPRGGKSSGNTIYF
>many|TRBJ2-3|TRBD2|TRBV3-1
TGTGCCAGCAGCCACTTAGCGGGAGGTCTGGCAGATACGCAGTATTTT
CASSHLAGGLADTQYF
>many|TRBJ2-6|TRBD1|TRBV7-3
TGTGCCAGCAGCCCCCCGACAGGGCCCTCTGGGGCCAACGTCCTGACTTTC
CASSPPTGPSGANVLTF
>.|TRBJ2-1|TRBD2|TRBV20-1
TGCAGTGCTCAGTTAGCGGGGCTCTCCTACAATGAGCAGTTCTTC
CSAQLAGLSYNEQFF
>.|TRBJ2-5|TRBD1|TRBV29-1
TGCAGCGCCTCAGAGGGGGCAGGGCGAGAGACCCAGTACTTC
CSASEGAGRETQYF
>.|TRBJ2-7|.|TRBV6-5
TGTGCCAGCAGTTCTTCCGCTCGGGGAGAGCAGTACTTC
CASSSSARGEQYF
>.|TRBJ2-1|TRBD2|TRBV5-1
TGCGCCAGCAGCTTGGCCCCTACGACTAGCGGGGTTTACAATGAGCAGTTCTTC
CASSLAPTTSGVYNEQFF
>many|TRBJ2-1|TRBD1|TRBV4-2
TGTGCCAGCAGCCAACAAAGACAGGGGCGGTATGAGCAGTTCTTC
CASSQQRQGRYEQFF
>.|TRBJ2-7|TRBD2|TRBV10-3
TGTGCCATCAGTGCCGGGGAGGGTGCCGAGCAGTACTTC
CAISAGEGAEQYF
>many|TRBJ2-7|.|TRBV20-1
TGCAGTGCTAGACCCTGGGGGTCCTCCTACGAGCAGTACTTC
CSARPWGSSYEQYF
>many|TRBJ2-1|TRBD2|TRBV20-1
TGCAGTGCTAGAGGGGGGGGGAGTTCCTACAATGAGCAGTTCTTC
CSARGGGSSYNEQFF
>.|TRBJ2-7|TRBD2|TRBV12-3/TRBV12-4
TGTGCCAGCAGTTTAGTCGGACTAGCCTACGAGCAGTACTTC
CASSLVGLAYEQYF
>many|TRBJ1-1|.|TRBV15
TGTGCCACCAGCAGAGATCAGGACACTGAAGCTTTCTTT
CATSRDQDTEAFF
>many|TRBJ2-3|TRBD2|TRBV4-2
TGTGCCAGCAGCCAACAACTAGCGGCCACAGATACGCAGTATTTT
CASSQQLAATDTQYF
>medium-sized|TRBJ2-1|TRBD2|TRBV7-2
TGTGCCAGCAGAGGGCTAGCGGGAGATTCCTACAATGAGCAGTTCTTC
CASRGLAGDSYNEQFF
>.|TRBJ1-1|TRBD1|TRBV29-1
TGCAGCGGAAACCGGGACAGAAGAACCGAAGCTTTCTTT
CSGNRDRRTEAFF
>many|TRBJ1-2|TRBD1|TRBV7-8
TGTGCCAGCAGCTTAGGTTGGGGACAGGGGAATGGCTACACCTTC
CASSLGWGQGNGYTF
>.|TRBJ2-7|TRBD1|TRBV7-3
TGTGCCAGCAGCTTAAGGGGACAGGGCTACGAGCAGTACTTC
CASSLRGQGYEQYF
>few|TRBJ2-7|.|TRBV7-9
TGTGCCAGCAGCTTCGACAAGAGCTCCTACGAGCAGTACTTC
CASSFDKSSYEQYF
>.|TRBJ1-2|.|TRBV29-1
TGCAGCGTTGAAGATCGGGGCCGCAGCACTAACTATGGCTACACCTTC
CSVEDRGRSTNYGYTF
>.|TRBJ1-6|TRBD1|TRBV27
TGTGCCAGCAGACCCGGGACAGTAGATAATTCACCCCTCCACTTT
CASRPGTVDNSPLHF
>.|TRBJ2-1|TRBD1|TRBV20-1
TGCAGTGCTCCTCCGGGGACAGGGCGTTCCTACAATGAGCAGTTCTTC
CSAPPGTGRSYNEQFF
>.|TRBJ2-5|TRBD2|TRBV20-1
TGCAGTGCTAGAGTATGGCTAGCGGGAGAGACCCAGTACTTC
CSARVWLAGETQYF
>.|TRBJ2-2|.|TRBV5-8
TGTGCCAGCAGCTCCGACCTAGCGAACACCGGGGAGCTGTTTTTT
CASSSDLANTGELFF
>.|TRBJ2-7|.|TRBV5-1
TGCGCCAGCAGCTTGTCCTCAGGGAAAAGCTCCTACGAGCAGTACTTC
CASSLSSGKSSYEQYF
>.|TRBJ2-5|.|TRBV6-1
TGTGCCAGCAGTGTCCAGTGGGCTCAAGAGACCCAGTACTTC
CASSVQWAQETQYF
>few|TRBJ1-4|.|TRBV6-4
TGTGCCATCGTCCCGGGCCCCTATGAAAAACTGTTTTTT
CAIVPGPYEKLFF
>.|TRBJ2-1|TRBD2|TRBV12-3/TRBV12-4
TGTGCCAGCAGTGGACTAGCGATCTACAATGAGCAGTTCTTC
CASSGLAIYNEQFF
>many|TRBJ1-1|TRBD1|TRBV20-1
TGCAGTGCTGCAACTCCGGGACAGGGACCAGCTTTCTTT
CSAATPGQGPAFF
>many|TRBJ2-7|.|TRBV2
TGTGCCAGCAGTGAAAACCCTTCCTACGAGCAGTACTTC
CASSENPSYEQYF
>.|TRBJ2-7|.|TRBV3-1
TGTGCCAGCAGCCAAGATCTAATCGTTAGGGGCGAGCAGTACTTC
CASSQDLIVRGEQYF
>few|TRBJ2-7|.|TRBV20-1
TGCAGTGGTAATCAGGGGACCTACGAGCAGTACTTC
CSGNQGTYEQYF
>many|TRBJ2-3|.|TRBV24-1
TGTGCCACCAGTGCCTCCACAGATACGCAGTATTTT
CATSASTDTQYF
>many|TRBJ1-1|TRBD1|TRBV27
TGTGCCAGCAGTCTCGGTCGGACAGGGGGGGCAACTGAAGCTTTCTTT
CASSLGRTGGATEAFF
>.|TRBJ2-2|TRBD2|TRBV5-1
TGCGCCAGCAGTTCTGCGACTAGCGTGCAGACCGGGGAGCTGTTTTTT
CASSSATSVQTGELFF
>many|TRBJ2-1|TRBD2|TRBV9
TGTGCCAGCAGCGTAGGCGGGGGGGCAGGGGGACATGAGCAGTTCTTC
CASSVGGGAGGHEQFF
>many|TRBJ2-3|.|TRBV12-3/TRBV12-4
TGTGCCAGCAACGGTCCTGGGGGCACAGATACGCAGTATTTT
CASNGPGGTDTQYF
>many|TRBJ2-5|.|TRBV29-1
TGCAGCGTTGAAGATCTTCAGATACAAGAGACCCAGTACTTC
CSVEDLQIQETQYF
>few|TRBJ2-7|.|TRBV20-1
TGCAGTGCTAGAGCGGGACCAGCCTACGAGCAGTACTTC
CSARAGPAYEQYF
>many|TRBJ1-2|.|TRBV29-1
TGCAGCGTTGAAGCTTGGGCTGGAGGAGGCTACACCTTC
CSVEAWAGGGYTF
>many|TRBJ2-3|.|TRBV11-2
TGTGCCAGCAGCTTAGATTCGGGCTACTCAGATACGCAGTATTTT
CASSLDSGYSDTQYF